This T cell receptor beta chain was captured in a study of CD8+ T cells in alopecia areata. Study information: Treated patients were dosed with oral tofacitinib, taking 5 to 10 mg twice daily.

Regarding treatment: oral pan-JAK inhibitor, 5-10 mg twice daily. Punch biopsies of lesional scalp, plus peripheral blood, were taken from alopecia areata patients. Extracted from the samples, RNA was reverse transcribed into cDNA to serve as the sequencing template. Data came from immunoSEQ multiplex PCR; TCRdb stores just in-frame clones and leaves some out. The sample contains about 110,000 clones, roughly three fifths of which appear only once. The germline CDR1 and CDR2 sequences are MNHEY and SMNVEV (reference sequence). CDR3 length equals 14 residues. V was trimmed by 3 bases and J by 7 bases, leaving 15 bases between them.

Sample: CD8+ T cells sorted from blood, taken at week 24, from a patient treated with tofacitinib. The source of this sequence is a human donor with alopecia areata. V is TRBV27 and J is TRBJ1-2; D perhaps matches TRBD1 (5 bases). The DNA for the CDR3 is TGTGCCAGCAGTTTTCAAGGGGTGATTGGTGGCTACACCTTC. Translation gives CASSFQGVIGGYTF.